This entry concerns a single TCR beta chain. Its cognate antigen has yet to be identified. No much larger clonotype is one base removed from it; base qualities were not supplied. RNA was extracted with the RNeasy kit and 0.5 to 1 ug was reverse transcribed using random hexamers. The immunoSEQ multiplex PCR assay, which covers 54 Vbeta and 13 Jbeta segments, was used to amplify TCR beta CDR3 regions. PCR amplification bias was corrected using a synthetic template baseline for primer optimization and computational correction. As for the original processing: Reads were assigned to V, D and J genes according to IMGT and analyzed in immunoSEQ Analyzer, with only productive sequences retained. Clonality was computed as one minus Shannon entropy normalized by log2 of the number of productive unique sequences. For each patient and control, public and private clones were evaluated within the 100 most prevalent clones. A clone was defined as Susac-specific if it was absent from the healthy and MS cohorts, from about 1,100 published viral clones and from other ImmuneACCESS disease sequences. TCRdb cleaned the public reads at Q25 with fastp, built clones with MiXCR and kept in-frame beta chains. Rows with a matching CDR3 protein are joined into one entry that keeps the most common DNA and genes. These V and J calls originate from TCRdb's pipeline instead of the authors' own analysis. Within this sample are tens of thousands of distinct CDR3 sequences, with roughly 93% of them counted one time only. The ten largest make up roughly 0.15% of the sample.

This entry is derived from a study of CD8 T cells in Susac syndrome (dated by TCRdb to the late 2010s). For the study in its entirety: Among the Susac syndrome patients who were sequenced, clinically active disease was present in more than 5 and clinical remission was observed in 8 or 9. Susac syndrome patients were therapy-naive, on corticosteroids (some also receiving IVIg), or on IVIg alone at blood withdrawal. Repertoire sequencing was used to test whether CD8+ T cell activation and differentiation in Susac syndrome was antigen driven.

The full study reports these points: The TCR sequencing and HLA analysis was acknowledged to have included a relatively small number of individuals. No clonal expansion was detected in the CD4+ T cell repertoire of Susac syndrome patients.

Peripheral blood CD8+ and CD4+ T cells from healthy donors, Susac syndrome patients and multiple sclerosis patients were profiled by high-throughput TCR beta sequencing. Susac syndrome patients met recently defined diagnostic criteria for definite or probable disease. Bulk CD8+ and CD4+ T cells were purified by magnetic negative isolation, whereas CD8+ TEMRA cells were enriched by FACS. Blood was collected in EDTA tubes and processed within 24 hours, with PBMCs isolated through density gradient centrifugation. PBMCs intended for TCR sequencing were cryopreserved in liquid nitrogen and thawed later in a water bath at 37 degrees C. Purity of sorted or isolated CD4+, CD8+ and CD8+ TEMRA cells was at least 90%. This receptor was taken from a human donor with Susac syndrome. Sequenced sample: CD4+ T cells from PBMCs.

The CDR3 reads as follows: CASSHHRDSGANVLTF. The sequenced DNA: TGTGCCAGCAGTCACCACAGGGACTCTGGGGCCAACGTCCTGACTTTC. Rearrangement joined TRBV6-2 or TRBV6-3 to TRBJ2-6; TRBD1 is possibly the D segment (6 matching bases). Relative to germline, V is 5 bases shorter and J is 0 bases shorter, with 11 bases between their ends. CDR1 and CDR2 were assigned from the germline V gene as MNHEY and SVGEGT. The CDR3 runs 16 amino acids, cysteine and phenylalanine included. Only the CDR3 DNA stays, 48 bases, in frame from base 1.